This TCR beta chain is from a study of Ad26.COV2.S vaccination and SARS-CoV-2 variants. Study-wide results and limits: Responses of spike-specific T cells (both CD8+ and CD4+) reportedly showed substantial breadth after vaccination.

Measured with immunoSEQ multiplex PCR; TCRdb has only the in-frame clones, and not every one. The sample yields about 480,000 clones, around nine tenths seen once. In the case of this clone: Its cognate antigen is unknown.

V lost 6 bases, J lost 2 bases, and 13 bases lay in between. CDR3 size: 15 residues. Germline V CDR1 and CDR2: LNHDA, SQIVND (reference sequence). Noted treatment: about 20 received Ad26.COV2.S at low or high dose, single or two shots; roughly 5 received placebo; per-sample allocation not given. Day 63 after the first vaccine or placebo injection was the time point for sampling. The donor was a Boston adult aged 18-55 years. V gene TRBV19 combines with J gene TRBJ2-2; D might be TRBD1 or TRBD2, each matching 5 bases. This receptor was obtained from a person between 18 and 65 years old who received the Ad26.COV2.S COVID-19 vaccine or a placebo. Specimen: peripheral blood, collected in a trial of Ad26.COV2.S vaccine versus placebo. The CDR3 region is CASRQRGPNTGELFF. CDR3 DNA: TGTGCCAGTAGGCAGAGGGGACCCAACACCGGGGAGCTGTTTTTT. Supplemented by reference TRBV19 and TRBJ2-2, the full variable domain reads DGGITQSPKYLFRKEGQNVTLSCEQNLNHDAMYWYRQDPGQGLRLIYYSQIVNDFQKGDIAEGYSVSREKKESFPLTVTSAQKNPTAFYLCASRQRGPNTGELFFGEGSRLTVL.